The next 13 T cell receptor beta chains were all read from a single sample in a study of blood T cell repertoires in COVID-19. Libraries were prepared by immunoSEQ multiplex PCR; TCRdb keeps only in-frame clonotypes and omits some of them. The repertoire has approximately 180,000 clones, around 85% of them found once; the top ten carry over 2.5%. Source material: peripheral blood. These TCRs come from a man between 60 and 75 years old with acute or convalescent COVID-19.

V gene TRBV7-9 combines with J gene TRBJ2-7; TRBD1 aligns across 7 bases. This CDR3 comprises 18 residues. The V gene end was trimmed by 2 bases and the J gene end by 2 bases; junction bases not matched to a gene: 15. Germline V CDR1 and CDR2: SEHNR, FQNEAQ (reference sequence). The CDR3 region is CASSLSTGTPAKTYEQYF. The CDR3 region has the DNA TGTGCCAGCAGCTTATCGACAGGGACCCCCGCGAAGACCTACGAGCAGTACTTC. The full variable domain, with the rest looked up from reference TRBV7-9 and TRBJ2-7, is DTGVSQNPRHKITKRGQNVTFRCDPISEHNRLYWYRQTLGQGPEFLTYFQNEAQLEKSRLLSDRFSAERPKGSFSTLEIQRTEQGDSAMYLCASSLSTGTPAKTYEQYFGPGTRLTVT.

This chain links TRBV9 with TRBJ2-1, with 9 bases matching TRBD2. The CDR3 covers 15 residues. V trimming: 4 bases; J trimming: 6 bases; junction bases outside the gene matches: 8. Looked up from germline, CDR1 is SGDLS and CDR2 is YYNGEE. The DNA for the CDR3 is TGTGCCAGCAGCCTCCGGGGACTAGCCGTCAATGAGCAGTTCTTC. This encodes CASSLRGLAVNEQFF.

The chain combines TRBV9 with TRBJ1-1; D gene ambiguous. The CDR3 length is 13 residues. Germline V gene sequence: CDR1 SGDLS, CDR2 YYNGEE. Trimming shortened V by 3 bases and J by 1 base, and 7 bases separated the two germline ends. The CDR3 DNA sequence: TGTGCCAGCAGCGCGGAGGGGAACACTGAAGCTTTCTTT. Protein: CASSAEGNTEAFF.

The chain is built from TRBV10-3 and TRBJ2-7; D possibly corresponds to TRBD2 (6 bases). Trimming took off 10 bases at V and 4 bases at J, with 23 bases between the two ends. Germline values: CDR1 ENHRY, CDR2 SYGVKD. The CDR3 has 15 amino acids. The CDR3 sequence is CATRTGLLIAYEQYF. The CDR3, as DNA: TGTGCCACCAGGACGGGACTTCTAATCGCTTACGAGCAGTACTTC.

The CDR3 loop is CASSNTGPNEKLFF. CDR3 DNA sequence: TGTGCCAGCAGCAACACAGGGCCTAATGAAAAACTGTTTTTT. V usage is TRBV7-2 and J usage is TRBJ1-4, with a tentative D call TRBD1 (6 bases). CDR1 is SGHTA, CDR2 FQGNSA, per germline. The CDR3 is 14 amino acids. Trimming took 5 bases from V and 3 from J, leaving 10 bases between them.

The chain links TRBV6-5 to TRBJ2-2; 7 bases line up with TRBD2. Germline trimming cut 7 bases from V and 3 bases from J; bases unmatched to any gene: 5. This CDR3 is 14 amino acids long. Germline V gives CDR1 MNHEY, CDR2 SVGAGI. CDR3 nucleotide sequence: TGTGCCAGCACCAGGACTAGGGACACCGGGGAGCTGTTTTTT. Encoded protein: CASTRTRDTGELFF.

The J gene is TRBJ1-2, the V gene TRBV28; 7 nucleotides align to TRBD1. V lost 6 bases, J lost 3 bases, and 7 bases stayed unmatched. The CDR3 length is 14 residues. Germline CDR1 reads MDHEN; CDR2 reads SYDVKM. For the CDR3, the DNA is TGTGCCAGCAGCCTGACAGGGTCCTACTATGGCTACACCTTC. This translates into CASSLTGSYYGYTF.

V gene TRBV9 combines with J gene TRBJ1-1; D remains unclear. The CDR3 totals 13 residues. CDR1 SGDLS and CDR2 YYNGEE come from the germline V gene. V gave up 1 base and J gave up 2 bases, with 6 bases separating them. In nucleotides, the CDR3 is TGTGCCAGCAGCGTATCCATCAACACTGAAGCTTTCTTT. Its translation is CASSVSINTEAFF. Supplemented by reference TRBV9 and TRBJ1-1, the full variable domain reads DSGVTQTPKHLITATGQRVTLRCSPRSGDLSVYWYQQSLDQGLQFLIQYYNGEERAKGNILERFSAQQFPDLHSELNLSSLELGDSALYFCASSVSINTEAFFGQGTRLTVV.

The chain carries TRBV3-1 (or the pseudogene TRBV3-2) and TRBJ2-2; TRBD2 matches 11 bases. CDR1 LGHDT and CDR2 YNNKEL come from the germline V gene (reference sequence). J lost 3 bases, V lost 2 bases, and 2 bases had no gene match. CDR3 size: 16 residues. CDR3 sequence reads: CASSQLAGGHTGELFF. The CDR3 DNA follows: TGTGCCAGCAGCCAACTAGCGGGAGGACACACCGGGGAGCTGTTTTTT.

The rearrangement links TRBV27 to TRBJ2-7, with TRBD2 matching over 13 bases. CDR3 length equals 15 residues. Germline V gene data show CDR1 as MNHEY and CDR2 as SMNVEV (reference sequence). V shed 6 bases and J 6 bases; nucleotides not matched to a gene: 8. CDR3 in DNA: TGTGCCAGCAGACGGACTAGCGGGAGAGATGGCGAGCAGTACTTC. Its protein is CASRRTSGRDGEQYF.

The V and J genes are TRBV5-4 and TRBJ1-1; 8 bases agree with TRBD1. CDR1 SGHNT and CDR2 YYREEE come from the germline V gene (reference sequence). The CDR3 is 14 amino acids. The trim removed 2 bases at V and 1 base at J, leaving 1 base unmatched. The CDR3 here is CASSFDRGNTEAFF. The CDR3 DNA sequence: TGTGCCAGCAGCTTTGACAGGGGGAACACTGAAGCTTTCTTT. Complete variable domain (other parts from reference TRBV5-4 and TRBJ1-1): ETGVTQSPTHLIKTRGQQVTLRCSSQSGHNTVSWYQQALGQGPQFIFQYYREEENGRGNFPPRFSGLQFPNYSSELNVNALELDDSALYLCASSFDRGNTEAFFGQGTRLTVV.

This chain connects TRBV12-3 or TRBV12-4 to TRBJ2-7; a weak D match, TRBD2 (5 bases). The germline V and J ends were trimmed by 7 bases and 3 bases, with 13 bases remaining between them. CDR3 size: 13 residues. DNA of the CDR3: TGTGCCAGCACTGCTAGCCTTTTCTACGAGCAGTACTTC. Amino acid sequence: CASTASLFYEQYF.

V usage is TRBV28 and J usage is TRBJ1-2; no reliable D call. Germline lookup yields CDR1 MDHEN and CDR2 SYDVKM. The length of the CDR3 is 12 residues. V was cut by 6 bases and J by 3 bases, with 8 bases left in between. The CDR3 loop reads CASSDGDYGYTF. CDR3 nucleotide sequence: TGTGCCAGCAGCGACGGGGACTATGGCTACACCTTC.